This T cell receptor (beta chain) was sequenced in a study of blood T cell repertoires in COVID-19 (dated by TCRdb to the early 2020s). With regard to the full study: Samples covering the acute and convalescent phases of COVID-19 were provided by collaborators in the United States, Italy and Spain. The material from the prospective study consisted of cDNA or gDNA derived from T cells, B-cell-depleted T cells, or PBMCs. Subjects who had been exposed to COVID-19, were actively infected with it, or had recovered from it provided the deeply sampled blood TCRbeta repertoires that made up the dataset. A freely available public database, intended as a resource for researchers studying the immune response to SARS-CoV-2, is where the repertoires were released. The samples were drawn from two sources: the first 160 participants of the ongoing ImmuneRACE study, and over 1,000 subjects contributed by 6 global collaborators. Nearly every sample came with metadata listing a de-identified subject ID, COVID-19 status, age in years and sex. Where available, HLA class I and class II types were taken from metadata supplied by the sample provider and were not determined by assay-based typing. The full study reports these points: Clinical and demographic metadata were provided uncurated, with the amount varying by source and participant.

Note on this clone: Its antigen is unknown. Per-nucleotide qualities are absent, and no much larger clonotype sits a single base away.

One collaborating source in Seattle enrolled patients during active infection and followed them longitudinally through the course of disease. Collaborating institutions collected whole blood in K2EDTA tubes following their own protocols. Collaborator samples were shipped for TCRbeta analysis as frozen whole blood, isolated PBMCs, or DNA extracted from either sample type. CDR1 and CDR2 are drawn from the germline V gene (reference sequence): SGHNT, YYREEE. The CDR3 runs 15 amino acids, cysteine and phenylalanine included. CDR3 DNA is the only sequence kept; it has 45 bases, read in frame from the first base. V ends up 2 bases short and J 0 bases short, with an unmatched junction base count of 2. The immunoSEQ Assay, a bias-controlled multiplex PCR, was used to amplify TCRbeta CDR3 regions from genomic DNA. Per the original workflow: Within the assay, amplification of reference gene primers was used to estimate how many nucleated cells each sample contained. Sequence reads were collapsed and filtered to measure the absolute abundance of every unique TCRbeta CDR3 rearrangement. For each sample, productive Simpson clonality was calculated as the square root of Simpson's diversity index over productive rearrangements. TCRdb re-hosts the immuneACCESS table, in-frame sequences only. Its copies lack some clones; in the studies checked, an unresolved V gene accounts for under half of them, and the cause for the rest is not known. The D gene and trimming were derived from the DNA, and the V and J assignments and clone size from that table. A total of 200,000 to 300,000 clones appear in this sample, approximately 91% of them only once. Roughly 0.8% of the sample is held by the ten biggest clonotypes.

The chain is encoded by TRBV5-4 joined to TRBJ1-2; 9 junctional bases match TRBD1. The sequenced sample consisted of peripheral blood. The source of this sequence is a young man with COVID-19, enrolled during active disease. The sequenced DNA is TGTGCCAGCAGCTTCGGGACAGGGACTAACTATGGCTACACCTTC. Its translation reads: CASSFGTGTNYGYTF.